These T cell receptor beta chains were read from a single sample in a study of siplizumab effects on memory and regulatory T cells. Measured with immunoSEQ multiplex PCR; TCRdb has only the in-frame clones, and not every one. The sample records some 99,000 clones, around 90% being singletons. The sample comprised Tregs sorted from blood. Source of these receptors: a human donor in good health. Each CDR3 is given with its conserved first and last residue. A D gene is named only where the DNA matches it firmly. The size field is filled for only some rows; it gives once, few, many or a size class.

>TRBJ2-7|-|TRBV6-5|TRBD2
TGTGCCAGCAGCCGATTTGGGACTAGCGGCCACGAGCAGTACTTC
CASSRFGTSGHEQYF
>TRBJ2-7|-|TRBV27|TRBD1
TGTGCCAGCAGTAACGCTCCGGGACAGGGGCCGGCGAAGCAGTACTTC
CASSNAPGQGPAKQYF
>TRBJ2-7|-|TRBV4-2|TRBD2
TGTGCCAGCAGCCAAGGTGCGACTAGCCTCCTCGAGCAGTACTTC
CASSQGATSLLEQYF
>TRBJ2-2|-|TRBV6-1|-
TGTGCCAGCAGTGATTATGCCCCGAACACCGGGGAGCTGTTTTTT
CASSDYAPNTGELFF
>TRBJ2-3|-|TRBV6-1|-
TGTGCCAGCAGTGAAAAGAATACGCAGTATTTT
CASSEKNTQYF
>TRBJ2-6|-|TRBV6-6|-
TGTGCCAGCATTCTCCCCGGGGCCAACGTCCTGACTTTC
CASILPGANVLTF
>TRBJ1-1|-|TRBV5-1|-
TGCGCCAGCAGCGGAAGGATTTCTGAAGCTTTCTTT
CASSGRISEAFF
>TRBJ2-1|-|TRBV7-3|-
TGTGCCAGCAGCTTATTGGCTGGTTACAATGAGCAGTTCTTC
CASSLLAGYNEQFF
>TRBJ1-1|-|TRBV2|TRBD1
TGTGCCAGCAACACCGGACAGGGGGCTGAAGCTTTCTTT
CASNTGQGAEAFF
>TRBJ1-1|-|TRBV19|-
TGTGCCAGTAGTCCTCACAGTCGAACTGAAGCTTTCTTT
CASSPHSRTEAFF
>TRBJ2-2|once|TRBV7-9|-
TGTGCCAGCAGCTTAACAAGGGCTAACACCGGGGAGCTGTTTTTT
CASSLTRANTGELFF
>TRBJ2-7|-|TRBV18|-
TGTGCCAGCTCAAGGGGTACCTACGAGCAGTACTTC
CASSRGTYEQYF
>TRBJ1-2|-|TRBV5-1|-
TGCGCCAGCAGCGAATATGGGGGCTACACCTTC
CASSEYGGYTF
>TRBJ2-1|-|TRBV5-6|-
TGTGCCAGCAGCCTCATCGACAGATCCTACAATGAGCAGTTCTTC
CASSLIDRSYNEQFF
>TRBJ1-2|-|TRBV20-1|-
TGCAGTGCTAGTCACCCATATGGCTACACCTTC
CSASHPYGYTF
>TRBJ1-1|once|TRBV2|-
TGTGCCAGCAGTGAAGCACAGGGTGTCACTGAAGCTTTCTTT
CASSEAQGVTEAFF
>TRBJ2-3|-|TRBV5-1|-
TGCGCCAGCAGCGGGGCCGGGACCTTGGATACGCAGTATTTT
CASSGAGTLDTQYF
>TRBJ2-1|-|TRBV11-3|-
TGTGCCAGCAGCTTAGGAGCTAGCTCCTACAATGAGCAGTTCTTC
CASSLGASSYNEQFF
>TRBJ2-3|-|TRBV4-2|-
TGTGCCAGCAGCCAAGAGGGGGGCAGGGCCTTCACAGATACGCAGTATTTT
CASSQEGGRAFTDTQYF
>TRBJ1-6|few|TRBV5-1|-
TGCGCCAGCAGCTTGGGGCGGCTCGAGGGGCCCCTCCACTTT
CASSLGRLEGPLHF
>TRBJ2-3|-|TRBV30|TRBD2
TGTGCCTGGAGCTCCCGCACTAGCGGGAGGGGCGATACGCAGTATTTT
CAWSSRTSGRGDTQYF
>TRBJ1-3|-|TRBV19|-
TGTGCCAGTAGAAGTCAGGCCAGAACCTCTGGAAACACCATATATTTT
CASRSQARTSGNTIYF
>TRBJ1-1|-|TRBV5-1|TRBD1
TGCGCCAGCAGCTCATCCGGGACAGCGAACACTGAAGCTTTCTTT
CASSSSGTANTEAFF
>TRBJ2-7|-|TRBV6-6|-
TGTGCCAGCAGTTACTCGAGGATCGAGCAGTACTTC
CASSYSRIEQYF
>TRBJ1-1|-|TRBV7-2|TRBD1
TGTGCCAGCAGCCAGGGACAGGGGAGAGCTGAAGCTTTCTTT
CASSQGQGRAEAFF
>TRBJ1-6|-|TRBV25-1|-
TGTGCCAGCGGAAGCTCCTATAATTCACCCCTCCACTTT
CASGSSYNSPLHF
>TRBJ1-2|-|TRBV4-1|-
TGCGCCAGCAGCCAAGGGGCTCGGGCTGACTATGGCTACACCTTC
CASSQGARADYGYTF
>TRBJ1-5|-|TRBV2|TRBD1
TGTGCCAGCAGTCCCGACAGGGGAGTCCAGCCCCAGCATTTT
CASSPDRGVQPQHF
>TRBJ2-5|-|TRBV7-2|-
TGTGCCAGCAGCTTAACGAGGGAGACCCAGTACTTC
CASSLTRETQYF
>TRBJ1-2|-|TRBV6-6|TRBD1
TGTGCCAGCAGCTCGCGACAGGGCTATGGCTACACCTTC
CASSSRQGYGYTF
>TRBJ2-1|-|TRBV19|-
TGTGCCAGTACCAACGGGTTATCACAGTTCTTC
CASTNGLSQFF
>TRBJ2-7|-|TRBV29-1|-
TGCAGCGTTGGCCCACGGGGTAAATCCTACGAGCAGTACTTC
CSVGPRGKSYEQYF
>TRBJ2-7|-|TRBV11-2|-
TGCGCCAGCAGCCCCGGGATAACGGGTTCCGAGCAGTACTTC
CASSPGITGSEQYF
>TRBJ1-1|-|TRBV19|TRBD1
TGTGCCAGTAGTATAATGAAGACAGGGAGGAACACTGAAGCTTTCTTT
CASSIMKTGRNTEAFF
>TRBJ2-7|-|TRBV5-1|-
TGCGCCAGCAGCCGGGACTCCTACGAGCAGTACTTC
CASSRDSYEQYF
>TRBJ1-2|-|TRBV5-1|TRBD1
TGCGCCAGCAGCACAGGGACAGCCCTACCCTATGGCTACACCTTC
CASSTGTALPYGYTF
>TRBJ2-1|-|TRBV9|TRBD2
TGTGCCAGCAGCCGAAACCCTATCCCGTTCCGACTAGCGGGAGCAACCAATGAGCAGTTCTTC
CASSRNPIPFRLAGATNEQFF
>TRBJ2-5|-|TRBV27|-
TGTGCCAGCAGTTTATGGCCAGGACAAGAGACCCAGTACTTC
CASSLWPGQETQYF
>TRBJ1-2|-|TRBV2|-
TGTGCCAGCAGCTTAGAGTGGGCAGGGCCAAGCGAGTATGGCTACACCTTC
CASSLEWAGPSEYGYTF
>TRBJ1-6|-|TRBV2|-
TGTGCCAGCAGTGACTTTTCACCCCTCCACTTT
CASSDFSPLHF
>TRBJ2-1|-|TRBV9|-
TGTGCCAGCGGCTACGCGTCGAGCGGGTATTACAATGAGCAGTTCTTC
CASGYASSGYYNEQFF